This T cell receptor beta chain was captured by sequencing in a study of CD8 T cells in ankylosing spondylitis. By quantitative 5'-RACE with molecular barcodes, the TCR beta libraries were made. In TCRdb, the 5' RACE reads were re-called with MiXCR into one record per CDR3 protein. The repertoire holds 200,000 to 250,000 distinct CDR3 sequences, roughly 24% seen once, with 6.6% in the top ten. Broader study findings: Ankylosing spondylitis blood appeared to carry a characteristic TCR beta motif of roughly eight highly homologous variants. Within matched ankylosing spondylitis synovial fluid, disease-linked clones were reportedly significantly enriched. Clones linked to the disease showed a CD8+ phenotype. They occurred at relatively low frequencies in peripheral blood.

At least ten counts were recorded for this clonotype. Its antigen is undetermined. The source is a male donor with ankylosing spondylitis or in good health (not recorded which). Sequenced input: blood, either unsorted or a sorted T cell fraction (not recorded which).

The CDR3 spells CSATYSNQPQHF. CDR3 DNA sequence: TGCAGTGCTACATATAGCAATCAGCCCCAGCATTTT. J is TRBJ1-5 and V is TRBV20-1; D not certain. This CDR3 comprises 12 residues. Germline lookup yields CDR1 DFQATT and CDR2 SNEGSKA (reference sequence). Trimming shortened V by 4 bases and J by 0 bases, and 4 bases separated the two germline ends.